Detailed here is one T cell receptor beta chain. The data are from a study of CD8+ T cells in alopecia areata. Investigators isolated RNA and reverse transcribed it into cDNA to act as the sequencing template. Sequenced by immunoSEQ multiplex PCR; TCRdb stores in-frame clones only, minus some. The sample consists of 25,000 or so clones, under 60% of them appearing once. The CDR3 covers 14 residues. Germline lookup yields CDR1 MGHRA and CDR2 YSYEKL. The V and J ends lost 4 bases and 6 bases, in that order; junction bases with no gene match: 3. The V gene is TRBV4-1, the J gene TRBJ2-1; 10 bases align to TRBD2. Material: NKG2D-high CD8+ T cells sorted from blood. The clonotype comes from a human donor with alopecia areata. The CDR3 sequence is CASSPGLAINEQFF. As DNA, the CDR3 is TGCGCCAGCAGCCCGGGACTAGCGATCAATGAGCAGTTCTTC.